This T cell receptor (beta chain) was sequenced for a study of cytomegalovirus exposure and HLA in healthy donors. This CDR3 region has 16 residues. V was clipped by 1 base and J by 7 bases; unmatched bases: 7. Looked up from germline, CDR1 is LNHNV and CDR2 is YYDKDF (reference sequence). The PCR made use of 60 Vbeta and 13 Jbeta primers. Here immunoSEQ multiplex PCR was the method, and the copy in TCRdb shows in-frame clones only, minus some. This sample has about 120,000 clones, with roughly 80% found just once. The sequencing input was PBMCs. This clonotype was obtained from a man aged 25-45 years in good health and CMV-seronegative. This chain connects TRBV15 to TRBJ2-1; 10 nucleotides line up with TRBD1. This CDR3 is CATSRAGTGVPNEQFF. In DNA, the CDR3 is TGTGCCACCAGCAGAGCCGGGACAGGGGTCCCTAATGAGCAGTTCTTC. Full variable domain (remainder filled in from reference TRBV15 and TRBJ2-1): DAMVIQNPRYQVTQFGKPVTLSCSQTLNHNVMYWYQQKSSQAPKLLFHYYDKDFNNEADTPDNFQSRRPNTSFCFLDIRSPGLGDTAMYLCATSRAGTGVPNEQFFGPGTRLTVL.